A selection of T cell receptor beta chains follows, all from one sample in a study of T cell changes during pregnancy in multiple sclerosis. Sequenced by immunoSEQ multiplex PCR; TCRdb stores in-frame clones only, minus some. Of approximately 61,000 clones in the sample, around 90% were seen once. The sample consisted of peripheral blood, taken in the first trimester of pregnancy. Every receptor here comes from a female donor in good health, enrolled as a control in a pregnancy study. Both conserved end residues are part of each CDR3. D genes are given only for firm matches. For some rows the clone size is stated as once, few or many, or as a class when expanded; others skip it.

TRBJ2-3 | TRBV19 | - | TRBD2 | CATLGPSGAGTDTQYF | TGTGCCACCCTGGGTCCTAGCGGGGCCGGCACAGATACGCAGTATTTT
TRBJ1-4 | TRBV11-2 | - | TRBD1 | CASSLGPRQGAQKVVKLFF | TGTGCCAGCAGCTTAGGTCCCCGACAGGGGGCCCAGAAGGTTGTAAAACTGTTTTTT
TRBJ1-1 | TRBV5-1 | - | TRBD1 | CASSFNTGDTEAFF | TGCGCCAGCAGTTTTAACACAGGGGACACTGAAGCTTTCTTT
TRBJ2-6 | TRBV21-1 | - | - | CASSYTTSGANVLTF | TGTGCCAGCAGCTATACTACCTCTGGGGCCAACGTCCTGACTTTC
TRBJ2-3 | TRBV7-2 | - | TRBD1 | CASSPRDRQYVQYF | TGTGCCAGCAGCCCCCGGGACAGACAATATGTGCAGTATTTT
TRBJ1-1 | TRBV18 | - | TRBD1 | CASSPQDRVAFF | TGTGCCAGCTCACCACAGGACAGGGTTGCTTTCTTT
TRBJ1-1 | TRBV6-6 | once | TRBD1 | CASSGPGQGGTEAFF | TGTGCCAGCAGTGGGCCGGGACAGGGGGGGACTGAAGCTTTCTTT
TRBJ1-3 | TRBV7-8 | - | - | CASSSPRTAGNTIYF | TGTGCCAGCAGCTCTCCTAGGACAGCAGGAAACACCATATATTTT
TRBJ1-5 | TRBV15 | - | TRBD1 | CATSRDLLYGTGGNNQPQHF | TGTGCCACCAGCAGAGATCTTCTTTATGGGACAGGCGGTAATAATCAGCCCCAGCATTTT
TRBJ2-3 | TRBV27 | - | - | CASSLGTNPSTDTQYF | TGTGCCAGCAGTCTTGGGACAAACCCTAGCACAGATACGCAGTATTTT
TRBJ2-7 | TRBV7-2 | - | TRBD2 | CASSLSGIYEQYF | TGTGCCAGCAGCTTAAGCGGGATTTACGAGCAGTACTTC
TRBJ2-4 | TRBV5-1 | - | TRBD1 | CASSLRDRATLAKNIQYF | TGCGCCAGCAGCTTGCGGGACAGGGCGACCTTAGCCAAAAACATTCAGTACTTC
TRBJ1-6 | TRBV30 | once | - | CAGGERSYNSPLHF | TGTGCCGGAGGGGAGCGCTCCTATAATTCACCCCTCCACTTT
TRBJ2-3 | TRBV13 | - | TRBD2 | CASSPKLAGAGDTQYF | TGTGCCAGCAGCCCCAAACTAGCGGGAGCAGGAGATACGCAGTATTTT
TRBJ1-6 | TRBV9 | - | - | CASSYGNSPLHF | TGTGCCAGCAGTTACGGGAATTCACCCCTCCACTTT
TRBJ1-5 | TRBV29-1 | once | - | CSVRTDNSNQPQHF | TGCAGCGTTCGGACAGACAATAGCAATCAGCCCCAGCATTTT
TRBJ1-2 | TRBV4-1 | - | - | CASSQESQNYGYTF | TGCGCCAGCAGCCAAGAGTCACAAAATTATGGCTACACCTTC
TRBJ2-1 | TRBV7-9 | - | TRBD2 | CASSPGLAGVVYEQFF | TGTGCCAGCAGCCCGGGACTAGCGGGAGTAGTTTATGAGCAGTTCTTC
TRBJ2-7 | TRBV6-5 | - | - | CASSLKAGSYEQYF | TGTGCCAGCAGTTTAAAGGCAGGATCTTACGAGCAGTACTTC
TRBJ1-1 | TRBV4-3 | - | TRBD1 | CASSQGARGQDEAFF | TGCGCCAGCAGCCAAGGGGCCAGGGGGCAGGATGAAGCTTTCTTT
TRBJ1-5 | TRBV2 | - | - | CASDRSGESNQPQHF | TGTGCCAGCGATCGTTCGGGTGAGAGCAATCAGCCCCAGCATTTT
TRBJ2-7 | TRBV7-6 | - | TRBD2 | CASSWGGNDYEQYF | TGTGCCAGCAGCTGGGGGGGGAACGATTACGAGCAGTACTTC
TRBJ2-1 | TRBV29-1 | - | - | CSVSTGLSYNEQFF | TGCAGCGTGAGTACTGGACTCTCCTACAATGAGCAGTTCTTC
TRBJ1-5 | TRBV21-1 | once | - | CASSKAWRGNQPQHF | TGTGCCAGCAGCAAAGCTTGGAGGGGAAATCAGCCCCAGCATTTT
TRBJ1-2 | TRBV5-8 | - | - | CASSLVVSGYTF | TGTGCCAGCAGCTTGGTAGTCTCTGGCTACACCTTC
TRBJ2-1 | TRBV5-4 | - | - | CASSLGDSPWMNEQFF | TGTGCCAGCAGCTTGGGGGACTCCCCGTGGATGAATGAGCAGTTCTTC
TRBJ1-4 | TRBV19 | - | TRBD1 | CASTIGQGNNEKLFF | TGTGCCAGTACCATAGGACAGGGGAATAATGAAAAACTGTTTTTT